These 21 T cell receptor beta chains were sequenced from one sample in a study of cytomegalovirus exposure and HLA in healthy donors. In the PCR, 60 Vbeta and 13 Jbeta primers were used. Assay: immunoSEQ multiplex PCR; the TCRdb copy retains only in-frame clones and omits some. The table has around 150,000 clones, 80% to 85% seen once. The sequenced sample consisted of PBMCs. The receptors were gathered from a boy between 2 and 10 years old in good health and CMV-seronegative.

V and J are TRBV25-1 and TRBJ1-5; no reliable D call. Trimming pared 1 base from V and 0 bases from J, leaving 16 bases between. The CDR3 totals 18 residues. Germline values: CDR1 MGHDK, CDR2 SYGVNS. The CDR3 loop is CASSESGSEPYSNQPQHF. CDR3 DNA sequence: TGTGCCAGCAGTGAATCTGGCAGCGAGCCCTATAGCAATCAGCCCCAGCATTTT.

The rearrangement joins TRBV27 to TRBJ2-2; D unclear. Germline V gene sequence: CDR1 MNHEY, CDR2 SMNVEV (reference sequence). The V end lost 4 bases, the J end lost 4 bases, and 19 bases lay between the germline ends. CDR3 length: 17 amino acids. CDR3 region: CASSYTVKTFRTGELFF. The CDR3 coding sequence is TGTGCCAGCAGTTATACGGTCAAAACTTTTCGCACCGGGGAGCTGTTTTTT.

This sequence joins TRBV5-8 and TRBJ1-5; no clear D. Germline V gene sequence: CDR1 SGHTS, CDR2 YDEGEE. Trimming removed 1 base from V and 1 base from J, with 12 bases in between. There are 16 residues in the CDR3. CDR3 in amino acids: CASSLFRVWSNQPQHF. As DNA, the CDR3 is TGTGCCAGCAGCTTGTTTCGGGTGTGGAGCAATCAGCCCCAGCATTTT.

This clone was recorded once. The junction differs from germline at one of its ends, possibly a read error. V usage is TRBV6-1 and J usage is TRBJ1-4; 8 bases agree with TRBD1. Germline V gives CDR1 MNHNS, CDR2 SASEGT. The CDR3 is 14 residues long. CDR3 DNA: TGTGCCAGCAGTGGGGGACAGGAGAATGCAAAACTGTTTTTT. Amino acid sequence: CASSGGQENAKLFF.

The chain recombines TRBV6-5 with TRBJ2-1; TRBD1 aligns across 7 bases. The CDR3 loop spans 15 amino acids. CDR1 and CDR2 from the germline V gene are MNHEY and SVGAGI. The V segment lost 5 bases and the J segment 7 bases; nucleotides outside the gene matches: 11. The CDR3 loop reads CASSRNRGGPNEQFF. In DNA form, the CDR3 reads TGTGCCAGCAGTAGAAACAGGGGTGGCCCTAATGAGCAGTTCTTC.

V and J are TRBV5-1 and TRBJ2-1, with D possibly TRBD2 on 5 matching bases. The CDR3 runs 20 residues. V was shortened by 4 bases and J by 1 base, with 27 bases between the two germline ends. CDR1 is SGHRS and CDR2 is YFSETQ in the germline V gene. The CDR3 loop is CASSTPGLARVGVSYNEQFF. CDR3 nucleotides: TGCGCCAGCAGCACACCCGGGCTAGCACGAGTTGGGGTATCCTACAATGAGCAGTTCTTC.

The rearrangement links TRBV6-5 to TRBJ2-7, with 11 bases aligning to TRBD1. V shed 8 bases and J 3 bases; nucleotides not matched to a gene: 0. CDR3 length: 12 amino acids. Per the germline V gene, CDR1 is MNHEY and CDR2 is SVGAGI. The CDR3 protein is CASGTGGYEQYF. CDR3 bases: TGTGCCAGCGGGACAGGGGGCTACGAGCAGTACTTC.

This chain's CDR3 is CASSLVENEAFF. CDR3 coding DNA: TGTGCCAGCAGCTTAGTCGAGAATGAAGCTTTCTTT. The J gene is TRBJ1-1, the V gene TRBV7-8; no reliable D call. The CDR3 has 12 amino acids. The germline V and J ends were trimmed by 1 base and 7 bases, with 7 bases remaining between them. CDR1 is SGHVS and CDR2 is FQNEAQ in the germline V gene.

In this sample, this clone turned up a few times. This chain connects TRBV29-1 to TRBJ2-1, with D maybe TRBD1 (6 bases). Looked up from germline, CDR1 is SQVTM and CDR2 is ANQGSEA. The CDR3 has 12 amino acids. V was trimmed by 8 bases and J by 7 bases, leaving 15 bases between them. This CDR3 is CSPRTVSNEQFF. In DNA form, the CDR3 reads TGCAGCCCTAGGACAGTCAGTAATGAGCAGTTCTTC.

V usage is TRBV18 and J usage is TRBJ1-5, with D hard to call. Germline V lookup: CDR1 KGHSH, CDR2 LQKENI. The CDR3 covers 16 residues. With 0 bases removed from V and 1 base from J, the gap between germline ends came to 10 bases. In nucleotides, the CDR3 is TGTGCCAGCTCACCACCGAGGAGGAAGAGCAATCAGCCCCAGCATTTT. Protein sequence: CASSPPRRKSNQPQHF.

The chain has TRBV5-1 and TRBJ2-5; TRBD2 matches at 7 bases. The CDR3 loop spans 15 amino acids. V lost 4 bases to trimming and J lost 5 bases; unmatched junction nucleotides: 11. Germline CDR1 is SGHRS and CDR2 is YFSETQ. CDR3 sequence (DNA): TGCGCCAGCAGCCGGAGCGGGGAAACGTGGGAGACCCAGTACTTC. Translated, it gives CASSRSGETWETQYF.

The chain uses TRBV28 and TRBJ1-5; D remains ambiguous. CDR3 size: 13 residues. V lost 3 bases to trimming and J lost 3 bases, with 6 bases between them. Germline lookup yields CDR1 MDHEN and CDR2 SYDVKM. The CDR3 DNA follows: TGTGCCAGCAGTTTGCGTCCCAATCAGCCCCAGCATTTT. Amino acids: CASSLRPNQPQHF.

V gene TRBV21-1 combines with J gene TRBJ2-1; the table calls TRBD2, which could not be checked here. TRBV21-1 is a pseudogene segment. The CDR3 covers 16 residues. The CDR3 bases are TGTGCCAGCCCTAGACTGACGGTGCGTTCCTACAATGAGCAGTTCTTC. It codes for CASPRLTVRSYNEQFF.

CDR3 in amino acids: CASSLMGQFYGYTF. CDR3 in DNA: TGTGCCAGCAGTTTAATGGGACAGTTCTATGGCTACACCTTC. This sequence joins TRBV28 and TRBJ1-2; 7 positions agree with TRBD1. This CDR3 is built from 14 residues. Germline values: CDR1 MDHEN, CDR2 SYDVKM. V lost 2 bases, J lost 4 bases, and 4 bases stayed unmatched.

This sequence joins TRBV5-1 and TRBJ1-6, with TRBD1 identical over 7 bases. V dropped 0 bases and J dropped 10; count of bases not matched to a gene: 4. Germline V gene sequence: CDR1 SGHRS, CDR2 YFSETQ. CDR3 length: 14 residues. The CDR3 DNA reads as TGCGCCAGCAGCTTGGAGACAGGGCAATCACCCCTCCACTTT. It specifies CASSLETGQSPLHF.

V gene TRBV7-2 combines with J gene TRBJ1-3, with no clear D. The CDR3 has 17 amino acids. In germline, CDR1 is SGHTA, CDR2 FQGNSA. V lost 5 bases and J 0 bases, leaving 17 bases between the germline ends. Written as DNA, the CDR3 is TGTGCCAGCAGCCCCGGGCTAGAGGGCCTCTCTGGAAACACCATATATTTT. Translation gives CASSPGLEGLSGNTIYF.

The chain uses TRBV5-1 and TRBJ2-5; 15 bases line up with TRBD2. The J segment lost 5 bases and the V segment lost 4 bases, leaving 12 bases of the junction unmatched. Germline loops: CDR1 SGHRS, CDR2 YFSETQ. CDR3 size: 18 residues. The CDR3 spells CASSRTGLAGGLWETQYF. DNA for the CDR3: TGCGCCAGCAGCAGAACCGGACTAGCGGGGGGGCTTTGGGAGACCCAGTACTTC. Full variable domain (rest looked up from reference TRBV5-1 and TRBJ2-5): KAGVTQTPRYLIKTRGQQVTLSCSPISGHRSVSWYQQTPGQGLQFLFEYFSETQRNKGNFPGRFSGRQFSNSRSEMNVSTLELGDSALYLCASSRTGLAGGLWETQYFGPGTRLLVL.

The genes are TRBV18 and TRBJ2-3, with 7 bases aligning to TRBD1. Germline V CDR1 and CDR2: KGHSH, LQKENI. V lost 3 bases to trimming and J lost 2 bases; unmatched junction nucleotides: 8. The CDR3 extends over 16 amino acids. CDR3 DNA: TGTGCCAGCTCACCGCAAACGGGACAGCCCACAGATACGCAGTATTTT. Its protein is CASSPQTGQPTDTQYF.

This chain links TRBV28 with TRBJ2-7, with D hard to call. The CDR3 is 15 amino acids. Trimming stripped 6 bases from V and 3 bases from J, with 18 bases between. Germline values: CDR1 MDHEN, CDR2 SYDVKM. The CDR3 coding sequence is TGTGCCAGCAGCTCCCATTACGCGGCCCACTACGAGCAGTACTTC. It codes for CASSSHYAAHYEQYF.

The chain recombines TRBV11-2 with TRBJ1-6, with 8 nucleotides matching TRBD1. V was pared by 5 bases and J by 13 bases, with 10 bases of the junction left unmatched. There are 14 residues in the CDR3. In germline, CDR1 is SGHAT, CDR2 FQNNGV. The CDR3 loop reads CASSPETTGAPLHF. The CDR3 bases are TGTGCCAGCAGCCCAGAGACGACAGGGGCCCCCCTCCACTTT. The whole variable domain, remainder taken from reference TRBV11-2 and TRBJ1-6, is EAGVAQSPRYKIIEKRQSVAFWCNPISGHATLYWYQQILGQGPKLLIQFQNNGVVDDSQLPKDRFSAERLKGVDSTLKIQPAKLEDSAVYLCASSPETTGAPLHFGNGTRLTVT.

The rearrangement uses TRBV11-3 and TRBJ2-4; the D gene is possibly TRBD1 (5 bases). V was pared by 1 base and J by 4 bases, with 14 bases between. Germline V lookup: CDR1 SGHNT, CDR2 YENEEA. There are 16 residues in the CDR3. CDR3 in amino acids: CASSLATATVKNIQYF. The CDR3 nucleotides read TGTGCCAGCAGCTTAGCGACAGCCACGGTAAAAAACATTCAGTACTTC.